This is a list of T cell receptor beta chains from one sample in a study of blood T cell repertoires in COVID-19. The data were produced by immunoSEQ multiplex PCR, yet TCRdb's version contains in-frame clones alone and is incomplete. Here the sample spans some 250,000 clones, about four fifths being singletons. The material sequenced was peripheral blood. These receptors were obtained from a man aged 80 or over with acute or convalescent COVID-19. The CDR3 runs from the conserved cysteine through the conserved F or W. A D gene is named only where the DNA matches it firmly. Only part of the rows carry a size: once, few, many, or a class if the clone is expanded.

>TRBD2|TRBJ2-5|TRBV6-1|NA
CASSGPSGGIRETQYF
TGTGCCAGCAGTGGACCTAGCGGGGGGATTCGTGAGACCCAGTACTTC
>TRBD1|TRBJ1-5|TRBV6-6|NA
CASSPTGAGQPQHF
TGTGCCAGCAGCCCAACAGGGGCGGGTCAGCCCCAGCATTTT
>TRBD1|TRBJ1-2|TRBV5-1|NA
CASSYFGTGNYGYTF
TGCGCCAGCAGTTACTTCGGGACAGGGAACTATGGCTACACCTTC
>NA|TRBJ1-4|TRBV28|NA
CASRQGGNEKLFF
TGTGCCAGCAGACAGGGTGGGAATGAAAAACTGTTTTTT
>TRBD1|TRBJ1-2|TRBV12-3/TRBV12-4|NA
CASSLTGIGGYTF
TGTGCCAGCAGCCTGACAGGGATCGGTGGCTACACCTTC
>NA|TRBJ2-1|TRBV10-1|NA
CASSESGSSSYNEQFF
TGCGCCAGCAGTGAGTCGGGCAGCAGCTCCTACAATGAGCAGTTCTTC
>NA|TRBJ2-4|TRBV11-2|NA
CASSWGGGAKNIQYF
TGTGCCAGCAGTTGGGGAGGTGGCGCCAAAAACATTCAGTACTTC
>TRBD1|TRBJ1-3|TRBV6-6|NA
CASSRQGWVYNENTIYF
TGTGCCAGCAGCCGACAGGGTTGGGTATACAATGAAAACACCATATATTTT
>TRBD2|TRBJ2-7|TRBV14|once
CASSQEGLGLAYEQYF
TGTGCCAGCAGCCAAGAAGGATTAGGACTAGCCTACGAGCAGTACTTC
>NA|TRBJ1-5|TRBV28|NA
CASSQIPRSNQPQHF
TGTGCCAGCAGCCAAATACCCAGGAGCAATCAGCCCCAGCATTTT
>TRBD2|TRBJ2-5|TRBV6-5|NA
CASKGLAGGQETQYF
TGTGCCAGCAAGGGACTAGCGGGGGGACAAGAGACCCAGTACTTC
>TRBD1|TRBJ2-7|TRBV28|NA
CASTPGQGNPYEQYF
TGTGCCAGCACGCCGGGACAGGGGAACCCCTACGAGCAGTACTTC
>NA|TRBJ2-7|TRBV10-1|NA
CASSSRQGTPYEQYF
TGCGCCAGCAGCTCGAGGCAGGGGACACCCTACGAGCAGTACTTC
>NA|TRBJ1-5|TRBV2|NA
CASSTPLGSANQPQHF
TGTGCCAGCAGTACCCCCCTCGGGTCAGCCAATCAGCCCCAGCATTTT
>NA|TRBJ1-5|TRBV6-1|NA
CASSDYRMGQYSNQPQHF
TGTGCCAGCAGTGATTACCGCATGGGACAATATAGCAATCAGCCCCAGCATTTT
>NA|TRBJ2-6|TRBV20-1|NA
CSASSLGSSGANVLTF
TGCAGTGCTAGTAGCCTGGGGAGCTCTGGGGCCAACGTCCTGACTTTC
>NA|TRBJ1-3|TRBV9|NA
CASSARVSGNTIYF
TGTGCCAGCAGCGCCAGGGTGTCCGGAAACACCATATATTTT
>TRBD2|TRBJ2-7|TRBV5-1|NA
CASSSQGGLAGNSYEQYF
TGCGCCAGCAGCTCACAGGGTGGACTAGCGGGCAACTCCTACGAGCAGTACTTC
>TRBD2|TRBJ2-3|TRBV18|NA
CASSSTSGPSTDTQYF
TGTGCCAGCTCATCTACTAGCGGGCCCAGCACAGATACGCAGTATTTT
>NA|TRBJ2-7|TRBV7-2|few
CASSLQGGVSYEQYF
TGTGCCAGCAGCTTACAGGGGGGAGTGAGCTACGAGCAGTACTTC
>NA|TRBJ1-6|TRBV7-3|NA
CASSLSGQTNSPLHF
TGTGCCAGCAGCTTAAGCGGACAGACGAATTCACCCCTCCACTTT
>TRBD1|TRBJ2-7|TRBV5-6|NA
CASSFRDSHEQYF
TGTGCCAGCAGCTTCAGGGACAGTCACGAGCAGTACTTC
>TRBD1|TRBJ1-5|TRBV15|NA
CATSRQDRGAGQPQHF
TGTGCCACCAGCAGACAGGACAGGGGGGCGGGTCAGCCCCAGCATTTT
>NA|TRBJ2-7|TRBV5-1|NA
CASSLMAVSSYEQYF
TGCGCCAGCAGCTTGATGGCGGTAAGCTCCTACGAGCAGTACTTC
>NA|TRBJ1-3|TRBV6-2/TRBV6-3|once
CASSYPGSTENTIYF
TGTGCCAGCAGTTACCCGGGATCGACTGAAAACACCATATATTTT
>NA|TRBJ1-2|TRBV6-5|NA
CASRPPGSYGYTF
TGTGCCAGCAGACCCCCGGGATCCTATGGCTACACCTTC
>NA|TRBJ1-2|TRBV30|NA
CAWSPRQSQYGYTF
TGTGCCTGGAGTCCACGACAGTCACAATATGGCTACACCTTC
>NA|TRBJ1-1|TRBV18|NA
CASSSTLGGGTEAFF
TGTGCCAGCTCAAGTACGCTGGGGGGTGGAACTGAAGCTTTCTTT
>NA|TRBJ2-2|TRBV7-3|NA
CASSTRQTGELFF
TGTGCCAGCAGCACGAGACAGACCGGGGAGCTGTTTTTT
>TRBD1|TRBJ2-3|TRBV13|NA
CASSPTGTGESTDTQYF
TGTGCCAGCAGTCCCACCGGGACAGGGGAGAGCACAGATACGCAGTATTTT
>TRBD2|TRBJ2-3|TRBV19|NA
CASSSAGGQDTQYF
TGTGCCAGTAGTTCGGCGGGGGGGCAGGATACGCAGTATTTT
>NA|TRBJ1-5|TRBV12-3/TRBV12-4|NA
CASSFSGNQPQHF
TGTGCCAGCAGTTTTTCGGGGAATCAGCCCCAGCATTTT
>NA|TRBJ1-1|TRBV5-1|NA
CASSFTGNTEAFF
TGCGCCAGCAGCTTTACCGGGAACACTGAAGCTTTCTTT
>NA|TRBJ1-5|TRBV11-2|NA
CASSLRSTRKDQPQHF
TGTGCCAGCAGCTTACGTTCTACGAGGAAGGATCAGCCCCAGCATTTT
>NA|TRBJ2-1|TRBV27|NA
CASSLARGSGNEQFF
TGTGCCAGCAGTTTAGCTAGGGGATCGGGCAATGAGCAGTTCTTC
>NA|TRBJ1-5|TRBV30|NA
CAWSVRGNNQPQHF
TGTGCCTGGAGTGTACGGGGGAACAATCAGCCCCAGCATTTT
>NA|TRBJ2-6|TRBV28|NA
CASSLTYRVSGANVLTF
TGTGCCAGCAGTTTGACCTACAGGGTCTCTGGGGCCAACGTCCTGACTTTC
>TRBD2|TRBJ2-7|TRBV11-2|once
CASSLDPSGGFEQYF
TGTGCCAGCAGCTTAGATCCTAGCGGGGGGTTCGAGCAGTACTTC
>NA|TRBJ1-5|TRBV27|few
CASREGIVSNQPQHF
TGTGCCAGCAGGGAGGGGATAGTAAGCAATCAGCCCCAGCATTTT
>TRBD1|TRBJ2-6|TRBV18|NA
CASSPTGVGANVLTF
TGTGCCAGCTCACCTACAGGGGTCGGGGCCAACGTCCTGACTTTC
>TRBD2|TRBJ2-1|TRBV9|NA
CASSVGLAGEEQFF
TGTGCCAGCAGCGTAGGCCTAGCGGGAGAGGAGCAGTTCTTC
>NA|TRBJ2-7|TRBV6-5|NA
CASSPTGTTYEQYF
TGTGCCAGCAGTCCAACAGGGACCACCTACGAGCAGTACTTC
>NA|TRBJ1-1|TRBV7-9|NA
CASSSDTQNTEAFF
TGTGCCAGCAGTTCTGACACCCAGAACACTGAAGCTTTCTTT
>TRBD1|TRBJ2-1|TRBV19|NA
CASRRGLALNEQFF
TGTGCCAGTAGGAGGGGGCTAGCCCTCAATGAGCAGTTCTTC
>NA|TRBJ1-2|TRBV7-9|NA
CASRDDRKHYGYTF
TGTGCCAGCAGGGATGACAGGAAGCACTATGGCTACACCTTC